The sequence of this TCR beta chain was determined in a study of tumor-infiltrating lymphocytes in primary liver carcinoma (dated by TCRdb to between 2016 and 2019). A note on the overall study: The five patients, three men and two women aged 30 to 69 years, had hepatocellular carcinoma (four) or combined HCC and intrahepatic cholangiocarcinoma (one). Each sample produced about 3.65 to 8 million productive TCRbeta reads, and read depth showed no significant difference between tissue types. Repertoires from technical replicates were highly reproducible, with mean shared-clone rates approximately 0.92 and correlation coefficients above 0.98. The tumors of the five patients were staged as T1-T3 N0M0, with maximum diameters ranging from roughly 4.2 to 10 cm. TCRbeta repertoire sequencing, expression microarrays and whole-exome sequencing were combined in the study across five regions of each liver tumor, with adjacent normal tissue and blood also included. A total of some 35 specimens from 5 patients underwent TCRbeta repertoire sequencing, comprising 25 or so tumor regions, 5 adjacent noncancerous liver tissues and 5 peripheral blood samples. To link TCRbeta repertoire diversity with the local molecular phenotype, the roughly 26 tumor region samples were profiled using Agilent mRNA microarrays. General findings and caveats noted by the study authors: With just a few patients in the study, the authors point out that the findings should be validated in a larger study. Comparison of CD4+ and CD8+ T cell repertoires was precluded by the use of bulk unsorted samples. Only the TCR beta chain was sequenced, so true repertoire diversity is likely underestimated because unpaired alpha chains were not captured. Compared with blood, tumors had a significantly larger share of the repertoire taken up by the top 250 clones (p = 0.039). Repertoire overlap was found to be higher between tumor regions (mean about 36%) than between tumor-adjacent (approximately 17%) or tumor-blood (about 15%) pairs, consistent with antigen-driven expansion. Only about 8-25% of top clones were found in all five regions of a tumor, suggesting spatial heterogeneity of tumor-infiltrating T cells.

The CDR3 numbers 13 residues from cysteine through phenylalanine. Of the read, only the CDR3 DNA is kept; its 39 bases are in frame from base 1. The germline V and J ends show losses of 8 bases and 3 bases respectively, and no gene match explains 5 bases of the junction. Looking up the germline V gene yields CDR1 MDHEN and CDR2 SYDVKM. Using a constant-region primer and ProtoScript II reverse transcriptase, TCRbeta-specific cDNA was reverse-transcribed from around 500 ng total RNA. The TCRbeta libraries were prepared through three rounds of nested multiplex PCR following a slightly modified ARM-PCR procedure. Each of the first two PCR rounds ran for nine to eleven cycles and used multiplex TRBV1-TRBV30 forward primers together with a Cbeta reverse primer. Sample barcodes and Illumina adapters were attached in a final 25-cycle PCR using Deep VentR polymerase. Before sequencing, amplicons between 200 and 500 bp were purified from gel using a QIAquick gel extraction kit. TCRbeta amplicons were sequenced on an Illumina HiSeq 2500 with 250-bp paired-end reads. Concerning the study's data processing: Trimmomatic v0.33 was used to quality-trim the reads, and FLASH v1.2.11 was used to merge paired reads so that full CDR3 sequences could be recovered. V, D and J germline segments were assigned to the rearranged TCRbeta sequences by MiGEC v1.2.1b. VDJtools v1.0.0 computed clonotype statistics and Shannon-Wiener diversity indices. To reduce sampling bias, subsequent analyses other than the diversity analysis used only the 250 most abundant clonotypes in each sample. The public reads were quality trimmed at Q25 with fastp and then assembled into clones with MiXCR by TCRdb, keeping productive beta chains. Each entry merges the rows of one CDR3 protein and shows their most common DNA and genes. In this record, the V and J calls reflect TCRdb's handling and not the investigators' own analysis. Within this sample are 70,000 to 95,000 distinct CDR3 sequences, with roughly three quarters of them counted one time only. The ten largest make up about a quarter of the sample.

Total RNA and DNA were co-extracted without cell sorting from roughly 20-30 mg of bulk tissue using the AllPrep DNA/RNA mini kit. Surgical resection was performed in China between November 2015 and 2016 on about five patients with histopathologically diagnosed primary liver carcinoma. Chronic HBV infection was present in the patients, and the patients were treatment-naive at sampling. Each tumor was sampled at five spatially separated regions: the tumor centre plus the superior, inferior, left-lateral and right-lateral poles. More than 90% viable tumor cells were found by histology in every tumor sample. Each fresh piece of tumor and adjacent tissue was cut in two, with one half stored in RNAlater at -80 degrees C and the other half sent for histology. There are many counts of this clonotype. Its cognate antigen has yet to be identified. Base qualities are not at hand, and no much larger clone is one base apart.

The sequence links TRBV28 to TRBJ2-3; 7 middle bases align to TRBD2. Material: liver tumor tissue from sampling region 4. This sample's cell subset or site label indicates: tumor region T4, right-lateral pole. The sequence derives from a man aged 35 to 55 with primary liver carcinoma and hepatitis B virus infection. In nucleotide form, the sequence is TGTGCCAGCGAAACTAGCGAGACAGATACGCAGTATTTT. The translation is CASETSETDTQYF. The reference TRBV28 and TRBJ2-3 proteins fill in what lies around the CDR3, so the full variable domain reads DVKVTQSSRYLVKRTGEKVFLECVQDMDHENMFWYRQDPGLGLRLIYFSYDVKMKEKGDIPEGYSVSREKKERFSLILESASTNQTSMYLCASETSETDTQYFGPGTRLTVL.